A single sample gave rise to the 4 T cell receptor beta chains below, sequenced in a study of T cell repertoires in cytomegalovirus infection. Using its own MiXCR run on the reads, TCRdb lists one record per CDR3 protein. This table has approximately 730,000 distinct CDR3 sequences, almost 30% appearing once. Antigens for these TCRs are unknown. The source material was cultured CD8+ T cells from PBMCs, sampled from culture after CMV antigen stimulation. These receptors were obtained from a human donor in good health (CMV status not recorded). Some clones in this sample may be carry-over from other donors' samples.

The rearrangement uses TRBV7-9 and TRBJ1-1; the D gene is possibly TRBD1 (6 bases). V lost 3 bases and J 0 bases, leaving 11 bases between the germline ends. Germline V gene sequence: CDR1 SEHNR, CDR2 FQNEAQ (reference sequence). The CDR3 is 15 residues long. The CDR3: CASSFAQGMNTEAFF. DNA for the CDR3: TGTGCCAGCAGCTTCGCACAGGGAATGAACACTGAAGCTTTCTTT. Supplemented by reference TRBV7-9 and TRBJ1-1, the full variable domain reads DTGVSQNPRHKITKRGQNVTFRCDPISEHNRLYWYRQTLGQGPEFLTYFQNEAQLEKSRLLSDRFSAERPKGSFSTLEIQRTEQGDSAMYLCASSFAQGMNTEAFFGQGTRLTVV.

The table lists this clonotype with a few counts. The genes are TRBV7-6 and TRBJ2-1; 8 positions agree with TRBD2. From germline, CDR1 is SGHVS and CDR2 FNYEAQ. After removal of 3 bases from V and 0 bases from J, the junction contained 7 bases not matched to a gene. This CDR3 has 17 residues. The CDR3 loop reads CASSFQLSGISYNEQFF. CDR3 bases: TGTGCCAGCAGCTTCCAACTTAGCGGGATCTCCTACAATGAGCAGTTCTTC. Based on the CDR3 plus reference TRBV7-6 and TRBJ2-1, the full variable domain is GAGVSQSPRYKVTKRGQDVALRCDPISGHVSLYWYRQALGQGPEFLTYFNYEAQQDKSGLPNDRFSAERPEGSISTLTIQRTEQRDSAMYRCASSFQLSGISYNEQFFGPGTRLTVL.

The J gene is TRBJ1-1, the V gene TRBV29-1; 8 bases match TRBD1. CDR3 length equals 14 residues. Germline V gene lookup returns CDR1 SQVTM and CDR2 ANQGSEA. V was clipped by 1 base and J by 4 bases; unmatched bases: 5. The CDR3 nucleotides read TGCAGCGTTGAAGGCCCGACAGGGGTCACTGAAGCTTTCTTT. Its translation is CSVEGPTGVTEAFF.

This clonotype has a handful of counts. The genes are TRBV4-1 and TRBJ1-5, with TRBD1 identical over 8 bases. J was trimmed by 4 bases and V by 10 bases; bases with no gene match: 6. The CDR3 has 13 residues. The germline V gene has CDR1 MGHRA and CDR2 YSYEKL. The CDR3 here is CATGQGPNQPQHF. CDR3 coding DNA: TGCGCCACCGGACAGGGACCTAATCAGCCCCAGCATTTT.